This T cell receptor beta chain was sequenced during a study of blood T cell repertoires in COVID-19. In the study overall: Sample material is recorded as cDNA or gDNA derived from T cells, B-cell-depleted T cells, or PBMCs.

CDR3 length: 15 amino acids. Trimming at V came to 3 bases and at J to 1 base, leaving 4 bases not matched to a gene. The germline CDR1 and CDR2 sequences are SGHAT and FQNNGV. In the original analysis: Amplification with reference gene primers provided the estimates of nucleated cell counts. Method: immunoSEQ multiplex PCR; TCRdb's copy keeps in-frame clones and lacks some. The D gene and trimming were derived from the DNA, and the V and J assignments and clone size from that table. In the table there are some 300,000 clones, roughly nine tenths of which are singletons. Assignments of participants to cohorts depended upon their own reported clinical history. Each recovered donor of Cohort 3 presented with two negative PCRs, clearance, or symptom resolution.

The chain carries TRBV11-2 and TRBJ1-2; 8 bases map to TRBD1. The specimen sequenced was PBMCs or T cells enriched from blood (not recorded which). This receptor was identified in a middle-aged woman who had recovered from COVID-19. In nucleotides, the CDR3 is TGTGCCAGCAGCTTTATTGACAGGGGTAACTATGGCTACACCTTC. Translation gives CASSFIDRGNYGYTF.